This T cell receptor beta chain was obtained from a study of cytomegalovirus exposure and HLA in healthy donors. Broader study findings: Some TCR beta chains (over 150 of them) were listed as cytomegalovirus-associated. Within the data, a cluster of highly shared sequence variants was likely a sequencing artifact. The study carried out a later analysis of TCR beta sequences. It associated some 18,000 of them with specific HLA alleles at a false discovery rate of 0.05.

Concerning this clone itself: Its antigen remains unknown.

It was with 60 Vbeta and 13 Jbeta primers that the PCR ran. TCRdb keeps only in-frame clones here, not all; method: immunoSEQ multiplex PCR. The sample has 170,000 or so clones, 80% seen once. Sequencing was carried out using PBMCs. The sequence was obtained from a man aged 40-55 years in good health and CMV-seronegative.

CDR3 coding DNA: TGTGCCAGCAGTGAATTAGCGGGGGGGCCATGGAATGAGCAGTTCTTC. It yields the protein CASSELAGGPWNEQFF. The chain joins TRBV6-1 to TRBJ2-1; 11 nucleotides match TRBD2. This CDR3 comprises 16 residues. In germline, CDR1 is MNHNS, CDR2 SASEGT. J gave up 7 bases and V 2 bases, and 7 bases lay outside the gene matches.